This TCR beta chain was identified during a study of blood T cell repertoires in COVID-19. About the study: Collection of acute and convalescent COVID-19 samples took place in the United States, Italy and Spain. From T cells, B-cell-depleted T cells, or PBMCs came the material, which was cDNA or gDNA.

This clone was seen just once. This CDR3 spans 17 amino acids. J lost 2 bases, V lost 4 bases, and 11 bases had no gene match. Per the germline V gene, CDR1 is LNHDA and CDR2 is SQIVND (reference sequence). In the authors' methods: Estimated nucleated cell counts came from reference gene primer amplification. Method: immunoSEQ multiplex PCR; TCRdb's copy keeps in-frame clones and lacks some. Clonal size and the V and J genes are those of that table, whereas D and trimming came from the DNA. The repertoire holds some 110,000 clones, around four fifths seen once, with roughly 17% in the top ten. Material for sequencing was peripheral blood. The rearrangement joins TRBV19 to TRBJ2-1; TRBD2 agrees at 7 bases. This receptor was identified in a man in his fifties or sixties with active or convalescent COVID-19. CDR3 nucleotide sequence: TGTGCCAGTAGTACCCCCCCCTCTAGCGGAGCCTACAATGAGCAGTTCTTC. Translation: CASSTPPSSGAYNEQFF.